This T cell receptor (beta chain) was retrieved from a study of shared clonotypes between healthy human individuals. Study processing details: There were no quality scores in the junction-only immunoSEQ sequences, so filtering differed. The method was immunoSEQ multiplex PCR; TCRdb's version includes in-frame clones alone and lacks a portion of them. The D gene and trimming were derived from the DNA, and the V and J assignments and clone size from that table. Here the sample spans some 2,000,000 clones, about 95% being singletons. Naive CD8 cells were CD45RO-negative, positively selected for CCR7, excluding terminally differentiated effector memory CD45RA+ cells. CDR3 length equals 13 residues. Germline values: CDR1 MDHEN, CDR2 SYDVKM. The V and J ends lost 3 bases and 1 base respectively, with 6 bases between them. As regards this clone: The same CDR3 is also encoded by other DNA sequences in this sample.

This TCR was sampled from a man aged 18 to 35 in good health. Sequenced material: naive CD8+ T cells sorted from blood. This chain links TRBV28 with TRBJ1-1; a weak D match, TRBD1 (5 bases). CDR3 sequence reads: CASSFTGNTEAFF. The CDR3 DNA sequence: TGTGCCAGCAGTTTTACAGGGAACACTGAAGCTTTCTTT.